This T cell receptor beta chain was retrieved from a study of identical twins. TCRdb independently ran MiXCR on the 5' RACE reads; one entry per CDR3 protein. The table records under 350,000 distinct CDR3 sequences, 8.5% to 9.5% of them present only once. These data also featured in a second study, about yellow fever vaccine responses in identical twins.

This TCR derives from a woman between 18 and 30 years old in good health. Sequencing was performed on CD8+ T cells sorted from blood.

DNA of the CDR3: TGTGCCACCTCGAACAGATCAGCCTACGAGCAGTACTTC. Residues: CATSNRSAYEQYF. V gene TRBV18 combines with J gene TRBJ2-7; the D is unclear. The length of the CDR3 is 13 residues. Trimming stripped 10 bases from V and 2 bases from J, with 15 bases between. CDR1 and CDR2 from the germline V gene are KGHSH and LQKENI.